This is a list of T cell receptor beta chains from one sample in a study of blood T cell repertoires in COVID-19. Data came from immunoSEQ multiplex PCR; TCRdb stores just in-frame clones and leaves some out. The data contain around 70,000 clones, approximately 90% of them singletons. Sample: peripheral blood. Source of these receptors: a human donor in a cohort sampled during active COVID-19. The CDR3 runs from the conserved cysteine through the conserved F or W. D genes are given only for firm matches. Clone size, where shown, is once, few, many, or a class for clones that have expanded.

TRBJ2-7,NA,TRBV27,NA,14,TGTGCCAGCAGTCTGCGCCGGGGAAACTACGAGCAGTACTTC,CASSLRRGNYEQYF
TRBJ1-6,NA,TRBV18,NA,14,TGTGCCAGCTCACCGGTGGACAGTAAGTCACCCCTCCACTTT,CASSPVDSKSPLHF
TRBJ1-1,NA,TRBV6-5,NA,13,TGTGCCAGCAGTCGGACACTGAACACTGAAGCTTTCTTT,CASSRTLNTEAFF
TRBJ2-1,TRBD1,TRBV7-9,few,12,TGTGCCAGCGCCCCTGAACAGGGGGCTCATGTCTTC,CASAPEQGAHVF
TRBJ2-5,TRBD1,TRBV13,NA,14,TGTGCCAGCAAAACAGGGGGGAGCGTAGAGACCCAGTACTTC,CASKTGGSVETQYF
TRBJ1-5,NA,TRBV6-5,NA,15,TGTGCCAGCAGTTACTACGGGGGTAGCAATCAGCCCCAGCATTTT,CASSYYGGSNQPQHF
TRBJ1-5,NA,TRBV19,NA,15,TGTGCCAGTAGTATAGCGAGCAGGGACAATCAGCCCCAGCATTTT,CASSIASRDNQPQHF
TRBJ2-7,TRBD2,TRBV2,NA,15,TGTGCCAGTTCACGGACCGGACTAGCGGGGAGTGAGCAGTACTTC,CASSRTGLAGSEQYF
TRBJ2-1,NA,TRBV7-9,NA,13,TGTGCCAGCAGCACGACTAGGGACTATGAGCAGTTCTTC,CASSTTRDYEQFF
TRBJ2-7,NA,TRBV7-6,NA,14,TGTGCCAGCAGCCAGACAATAAGCTCCTACGAGCAGTACTTC,CASSQTISSYEQYF
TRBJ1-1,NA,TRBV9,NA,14,TGTGCCAGCAGCGTCCTTACAGGAGGGGCTGAAGCTTTCTTT,CASSVLTGGAEAFF